The T cell receptor beta chain described here comes from a study of beta chain features in type 1 diabetes. Across the whole study: The patients were much like the healthy donors in age, gender and cell yields. Examination spanned roughly 110 million sorted cells from all samples. The study's findings and limits: Type 1 diabetes patients had TCRB CDR3s that were shorter (moderately but significantly so) in all four CD4+ subsets. Reduced insertions and increased deletions marked VDJ junctions in type 1 diabetes patients.

Germline V gene lookup returns CDR1 SGHRS and CDR2 YFSETQ. V lost 2 bases to trimming and J lost 6 bases, with 13 bases between them. The CDR3 is 14 amino acids. Note on this clone: Antigen: not known.

Expressed TCRB transcripts got sequenced, as all isolated RNA was reverse transcribed. Sequencing used immunoSEQ multiplex PCR; TCRdb keeps in-frame clones, though not all of them. The table records about 370,000 clones, about 16% of them present only once. The gene calls are TRBV5-1 and TRBJ2-3; D might be TRBD1 (5 bases). The sample taken for sequencing was naive CD4+ T cells from blood. This TCR came from a woman aged 18 to 35 in good health. CDR3 bases: TGCGCCAGCAGCTTAGGGGCGGAAACCGATACGCAGTATTTT. Translated: CASSLGAETDTQYF.